The 29 T cell receptor beta chains below were found in one sample sequenced in a study of T cell changes during pregnancy in multiple sclerosis. TCRdb's copy holds only in-frame clones and misses some; the assay was immunoSEQ multiplex PCR. The profile covers around 96,000 clones, with around 94% appearing a single time and around 1.7% taken by the ten largest. The sequencing here drew on peripheral blood, taken after pregnancy. Receptors were obtained from a female donor in good health, enrolled as a control in a pregnancy study.

This clone has a single count. This rearrangement joins TRBV6-5 to TRBJ2-7; 12 bases match TRBD1. Germline V CDR1 and CDR2: MNHEY, SVGAGI. The junction had 2 bases not matched to a gene; V was cut back by 2 bases and J by 3 bases. CDR3 length equals 15 residues. Written as DNA, the CDR3 is TGTGCCAGCAGTTACCGGGACAGGGGGCACTACGAGCAGTACTTC. This translates into CASSYRDRGHYEQYF.

J is TRBJ2-5 and V is TRBV6-6; the D is unclear. In germline, CDR1 is MNHNY, CDR2 SVGAGI (reference sequence). The CDR3 runs to 13 residues. V was cut by 5 bases and J by 2 bases, with 9 bases left in between. The CDR3 sequence is CASSAQQQETQYF. The DNA of the CDR3 is TGTGCCAGCAGTGCACAGCAGCAAGAGACCCAGTACTTC.

The chain employs TRBV4-2 and TRBJ2-1, with 12 bases identical to TRBD2. Unmatched junction bases numbered 11, after V lost 4 bases and J lost 7 bases. CDR3 length: 17 amino acids. Germline CDR1 is LGHNA and CDR2 is YNFKEQ. Here the CDR3 reads CASSPSPTSGSQNEQFF. As DNA, the CDR3 is TGTGCCAGCAGCCCGTCCCCGACTAGCGGGAGTCAGAATGAGCAGTTCTTC.

The rearrangement joins TRBV19 to TRBJ2-1, with TRBD1 matching over 12 bases. The V gene's germline CDR1 is LNHDA and CDR2 SQIVND (reference sequence). This CDR3 comprises 13 residues. V lost 9 bases, J lost 6 bases, and 3 bases stayed unmatched. CDR3 in DNA: TGTGCCAGCGGGACAGGGGGCTCCAATGAGCAGTTCTTC. It codes for CASGTGGSNEQFF. Full variable domain (missing parts from reference TRBV19 and TRBJ2-1): DGGITQSPKYLFRKEGQNVTLSCEQNLNHDAMYWYRQDPGQGLRLIYYSQIVNDFQKGDIAEGYSVSREKKESFPLTVTSAQKNPTAFYLCASGTGGSNEQFFGPGTRLTVL.

V and J are TRBV7-9 and TRBJ2-7, with a tentative D call TRBD1 (6 bases). The CDR3 spans 12 residues. Deletions cut 5 bases from V and 3 bases from J, with 8 bases between. The germline CDR1 and CDR2 sequences are SEHNR and FQNEAQ (reference sequence). The CDR3: CASSQGGYEQYF. CDR3 sequence (DNA): TGTGCCAGCAGCCAAGGGGGCTACGAGCAGTACTTC.

The rearrangement joins TRBV11-2 to TRBJ2-2; a possible D gene is TRBD1 (6 bases). The V gene lost 2 bases and the J gene lost 6 bases, with 19 bases spanning the gap. The CDR3 loop spans 17 amino acids. The germline V gene has CDR1 SGHAT and CDR2 FQNNGV. The CDR3 loop is CASSLSPGTYTAGELFF. Written as DNA, the CDR3 is TGTGCCAGCAGCTTATCCCCCGGGACATATACGGCCGGGGAGCTGTTTTTT.

The chain joins TRBV29-1 to TRBJ2-2, with 8 bases fitting TRBD2. The CDR3 runs to 14 residues. CDR1 and CDR2 from the germline V gene are SQVTM and ANQGSEA. J lost 5 bases, V lost 5 bases, and 7 bases had no gene match. The CDR3 sequence: CSVLTASGTGELFF. The CDR3 DNA reads as TGCAGCGTTCTCACGGCTAGCGGGACCGGGGAGCTGTTTTTT.

The chain recombines TRBV28 with TRBJ2-7, with D perhaps TRBD1 (5 bases). Trimming pared 3 bases from V and 0 bases from J, leaving 9 bases between. This CDR3 is built from 14 residues. The germline gives CDR1 MDHEN, CDR2 SYDVKM. The CDR3 region is CASSFPGHSYEQYF. The CDR3 DNA follows: TGTGCCAGCAGTTTCCCAGGGCACTCCTACGAGCAGTACTTC.

This chain joins TRBV19 and TRBJ2-2, with 7 bases aligning to TRBD1. Germline values: CDR1 LNHDA, CDR2 SQIVND (reference sequence). This CDR3 spans 13 amino acids. V shed 4 bases and J 6 bases; nucleotides not matched to a gene: 2. DNA of the CDR3: TGTGCCAGTAGTAACAGGGGTTCCGGGGAGCTGTTTTTT. Translated, it gives CASSNRGSGELFF.

The J gene is TRBJ2-7, the V gene TRBV30, with D tentatively TRBD2 (5 bases). The CDR3 is 11 amino acids. The V end was cut by 8 bases, the J end by 1 base, with 9 bases between. Germline V gives CDR1 GTSNPN, CDR2 SVGIG (reference sequence). CDR3 region: CALRGSYEQYF. In DNA form, the CDR3 reads TGTGCCCTCCGGGGATCCTACGAGCAGTACTTC.

The chain is built from TRBV5-1 and TRBJ2-3; TRBD2 agrees at 8 bases. Germline CDR1 reads SGHRS; CDR2 reads YFSETQ. The V gene end was trimmed by 2 bases and the J gene end by 6 bases; junction bases not matched to a gene: 2. This CDR3 contains 13 residues. In DNA, the CDR3 is TGCGCCAGCAGCTTTGTAGCGGGGGATACGCAGTATTTT. As protein: CASSFVAGDTQYF.

The chain combines TRBV28 with TRBJ2-3; TRBD1 agrees at 7 bases. The ends lost 8 bases at V and 4 bases at J; junction bases unmatched: 6. CDR1 and CDR2 from the germline V gene are MDHEN and SYDVKM. The CDR3 sequence is 13 residues long. CDR3 residues: CASHDRVADTQYF. CDR3 DNA: TGTGCCAGCCACGACAGGGTAGCAGATACGCAGTATTTT. The variable domain in full, completed from reference TRBV28 and TRBJ2-3, reads DVKVTQSSRYLVKRTGEKVFLECVQDMDHENMFWYRQDPGLGLRLIYFSYDVKMKEKGDIPEGYSVSREKKERFSLILESASTNQTSMYLCASHDRVADTQYFGPGTRLTVL.

The count of this clone is one. V gene TRBV4-1 combines with J gene TRBJ2-7, with 8 bases matching TRBD1. The CDR3 sequence is 15 residues long. The germline V gene encodes CDR1 MGHRA and CDR2 YSYEKL. J lost 4 bases, V lost 5 bases, and 10 bases had no gene match. As DNA, the CDR3 is TGCGCCAGCAGCGTCCGACAGGGGAGCCTATACGAGCAGTACTTC. Its protein is CASSVRQGSLYEQYF.

The chain has TRBV28 and TRBJ2-1; 7 bases map to TRBD1. The V gene's germline CDR1 is MDHEN and CDR2 SYDVKM. The V and J ends lost 5 bases and 9 bases, in that order; junction bases with no gene match: 7. The CDR3 consists of 13 residues. The CDR3 loop reads CASSTNRGTEQFF. In DNA, the CDR3 is TGTGCCAGCAGTACTAACAGGGGCACTGAGCAGTTCTTC.

This chain connects TRBV6-5 to TRBJ1-2; D is ambiguous. The CDR3 length is 12 residues. V lost 6 bases, J lost 4 bases, and 9 bases lay in between. Germline loops: CDR1 MNHEY, CDR2 SVGAGI. This CDR3 is CASRRTSYGYTF. CDR3 bases: TGTGCCAGCAGAAGGACTTCCTATGGCTACACCTTC.

CDR3 in amino acids: CASSLAPSGDWGPGTEAFF. CDR3 sequence (DNA): TGTGCCAGCAGCTTAGCCCCTTCGGGGGATTGGGGACCGGGCACTGAAGCTTTCTTT. The J gene is TRBJ1-1, the V gene TRBV7-8; D may be TRBD1 (5 bases). Germline values: CDR1 SGHVS, CDR2 FQNEAQ. The CDR3 totals 19 residues. The V end lost 0 bases, the J end lost 4 bases, and 24 bases lay between the germline ends.

The chain is built from TRBV7-9 and TRBJ1-3; 9 positions agree with TRBD1. CDR1 and CDR2 (germline): SEHNR, FQNEAQ (reference sequence). CDR3 length: 18 residues. Germline trimming cut 5 bases from V and 1 base from J; bases unmatched to any gene: 12. The CDR3 DNA reads TGTGCCAGCAGCCTCAAGGCGGGACAGGGCTTATCTGGAAACACCATATATTTT. This gives the protein CASSLKAGQGLSGNTIYF.

The chain uses TRBV5-3 and TRBJ2-1; no firm D call. TRBV5-3 is given ORF status, its function remaining uncertain. The V end lost 7 bases, the J end lost 6 bases, and 8 bases lay between the germline ends. CDR3 length equals 11 residues. This CDR3 is CARLPGNEQFF. The DNA for the CDR3 is TGTGCCAGACTACCTGGCAATGAGCAGTTCTTC.

This rearrangement joins TRBV7-9 to TRBJ2-2, with D tentatively TRBD1 (5 bases). CDR3 length: 16 amino acids. The germline V gene encodes CDR1 SEHNR and CDR2 FQNEAQ (reference sequence). V lost 0 bases to trimming and J lost 6 bases, with 14 bases between them. The CDR3 here is CASSLAVRVGAGELFF. For the CDR3, the DNA is TGTGCCAGCAGCTTAGCGGTCAGGGTAGGCGCCGGGGAGCTGTTTTTT.

J is TRBJ2-1 and V is TRBV27, with TRBD2 identical over 11 bases. Trimming cost V 3 bases and J 5 bases; bases outside gene matches: 9. Germline V CDR1 and CDR2: MNHEY, SMNVEV (reference sequence). The CDR3 spans 17 residues. DNA for the CDR3: TGTGCCAGCAGTTTGGGTCCCGGGACTAGCGGAAACAATGAGCAGTTCTTC. Its protein product is CASSLGPGTSGNNEQFF.

The V call is TRBV5-8, the J call TRBJ2-7, with TRBD2 matching 10 bases. With V trimmed by 1 base and J by 2 bases, 3 bases remained unmatched. The CDR3 has 15 amino acids. Germline assignment: CDR1 SGHTS and CDR2 YDEGEE. CDR3 DNA: TGTGCCAGCAGCTTGCCAGCGGGAGGGACCTACGAGCAGTACTTC. Amino acids: CASSLPAGGTYEQYF.

The genes are TRBV27 and TRBJ2-1; 16 nucleotides match TRBD2. CDR1 and CDR2 from the germline V gene are MNHEY and SMNVEV (reference sequence). The CDR3 length is 15 residues. With 6 bases clipped from V and 7 bases from J, the junction kept 3 bases outside the gene matches. This CDR3 is CASRGLAGGGNEQFF. The CDR3 DNA reads as TGTGCCAGCAGGGGACTAGCGGGAGGGGGTAATGAGCAGTTCTTC.

The chain couples TRBV5-1 to TRBJ2-1; possibly TRBD1 for D (6 bases). This CDR3 has 15 residues. V lost 4 bases and J lost 4, with 15 bases in between. The germline V gene has CDR1 SGHRS and CDR2 YFSETQ. The CDR3 is CASSPPGTQYNEQFF. The CDR3 nucleotides read TGCGCCAGCAGCCCCCCCGGGACACAGTACAATGAGCAGTTCTTC. The variable domain in full, completed from reference TRBV5-1 and TRBJ2-1, reads KAGVTQTPRYLIKTRGQQVTLSCSPISGHRSVSWYQQTPGQGLQFLFEYFSETQRNKGNFPGRFSGRQFSNSRSEMNVSTLELGDSALYLCASSPPGTQYNEQFFGPGTRLTVL.

The V gene is TRBV27, the J gene TRBJ2-7, with no clear D. This CDR3 spans 13 amino acids. Trimming pared 5 bases from V and 2 bases from J, leaving 10 bases between. The germline CDR1 and CDR2 sequences are MNHEY and SMNVEV (reference sequence). The CDR3 loop reads CASSLTRTYEQYF. Written as DNA, the CDR3 is TGTGCCAGCAGTCTAACGCGGACCTACGAGCAGTACTTC.

The V and J genes are TRBV7-9 and TRBJ2-1, with D possibly being TRBD2 (7 bases). With 1 base removed from V and 2 bases from J, the gap between germline ends came to 12 bases. Germline CDR1 SEHNR, CDR2 FQNEAQ (reference sequence). This CDR3 has 16 residues. CDR3: CASSLEGGVAYNEQFF. The DNA for the CDR3 is TGTGCCAGCAGCTTAGAGGGGGGGGTGGCCTACAATGAGCAGTTCTTC.

This clone was counted once. The chain uses TRBV11-2 and TRBJ2-7, with 8 bases that match TRBD1. The germline gives CDR1 SGHAT, CDR2 FQNNGV. V gave up 5 bases and J gave up 5 bases; unmatched junction bases: 20. CDR3 size: 18 residues. This CDR3 is CASSPGTGFWQLEDEQYF. The CDR3 coding sequence is TGTGCCAGCAGCCCCGGGACAGGATTCTGGCAGCTTGAGGACGAGCAGTACTTC.

This sequence joins TRBV7-4 and TRBJ2-7, with D maybe TRBD1 (6 bases). Between the trimmed V and J ends, which lost 1 base and 3 bases, there was a span of 10 bases. CDR1 SGHVT and CDR2 SQSDAQ come from the germline V gene. The length of the CDR3 is 14 residues. The CDR3 DNA is TGTGCCAGCAGCTTAGAGGGGGATGTCTACGAGCAGTACTTC. The encoded protein is CASSLEGDVYEQYF.

This rearrangement joins TRBV5-1 to TRBJ2-5, with D perhaps matching TRBD2 (6 bases). CDR3 size: 14 residues. In germline, CDR1 is SGHRS, CDR2 YFSETQ. V was pared by 0 bases and J by 4 bases, with 10 bases between. The CDR3: CASSLAGRTETQYF. DNA for the CDR3: TGCGCCAGCAGCTTGGCCGGGAGAACAGAGACCCAGTACTTC.

The chain combines TRBV30 with TRBJ1-5, with 7 bases lining up with TRBD1. CDR1 and CDR2 from the germline V gene are GTSNPN and SVGIG (reference sequence). The CDR3 spans 14 residues. V lost 3 bases, J lost 2 bases, and 4 bases stayed unmatched. CDR3 region: CAWRARGGNQPQHF. As DNA, the CDR3 is TGTGCCTGGAGGGCCAGGGGGGGCAATCAGCCCCAGCATTTT.